The T cell receptor (beta chain) under discussion was sequenced for a study of CD8 T cells in ankylosing spondylitis. The germline V gene encodes CDR1 SQVTM and CDR2 ANQGSEA. V was shortened by 4 bases and J by 2 bases, with 18 bases between the two germline ends. This CDR3 spans 15 amino acids. For TCR beta, libraries came from quantitative 5'-RACE with molecular barcodes. In TCRdb, the 5' RACE reads were re-called with MiXCR into one record per CDR3 protein. The data hold some 140,000 distinct CDR3 sequences, with over 15% observed a single time. Findings and limits, study-wide: Ankylosing spondylitis blood seemed to carry a telltale TCR beta motif made of several highly homologous variants. Enrichment of disease-linked clones was reportedly significant in matched ankylosing spondylitis synovial fluid.

On this clonotype itself: Its antigen remains unidentified.

This TCR was recovered from a male donor with ankylosing spondylitis. The chain has TRBV29-1 and TRBJ2-7; tentatively, D is TRBD2 (5 bases). Input material: blood, either unsorted or a sorted T cell fraction (not recorded which). CDR3 in amino acids: CSVADPRGSTYEQYF. The CDR3 nucleotides are TGCAGCGTTGCGGACCCTCGAGGGAGTACCTACGAGCAGTACTTC.